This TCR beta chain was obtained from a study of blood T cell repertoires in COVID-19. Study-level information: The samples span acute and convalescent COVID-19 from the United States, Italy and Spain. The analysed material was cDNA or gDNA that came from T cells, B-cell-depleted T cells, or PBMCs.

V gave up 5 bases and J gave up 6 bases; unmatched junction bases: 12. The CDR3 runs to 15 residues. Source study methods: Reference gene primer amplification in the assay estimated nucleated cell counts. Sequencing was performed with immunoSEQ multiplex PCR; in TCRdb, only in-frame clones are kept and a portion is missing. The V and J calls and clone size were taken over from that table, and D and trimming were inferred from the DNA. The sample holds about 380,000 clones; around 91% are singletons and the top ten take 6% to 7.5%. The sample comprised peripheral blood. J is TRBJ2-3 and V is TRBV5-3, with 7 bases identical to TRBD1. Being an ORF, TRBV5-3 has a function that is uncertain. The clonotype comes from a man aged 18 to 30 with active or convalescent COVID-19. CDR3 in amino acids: CARSSTGFFSDTQYF. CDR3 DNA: TGTGCCAGAAGTTCGACAGGGTTCTTTTCGGATACGCAGTATTTT.